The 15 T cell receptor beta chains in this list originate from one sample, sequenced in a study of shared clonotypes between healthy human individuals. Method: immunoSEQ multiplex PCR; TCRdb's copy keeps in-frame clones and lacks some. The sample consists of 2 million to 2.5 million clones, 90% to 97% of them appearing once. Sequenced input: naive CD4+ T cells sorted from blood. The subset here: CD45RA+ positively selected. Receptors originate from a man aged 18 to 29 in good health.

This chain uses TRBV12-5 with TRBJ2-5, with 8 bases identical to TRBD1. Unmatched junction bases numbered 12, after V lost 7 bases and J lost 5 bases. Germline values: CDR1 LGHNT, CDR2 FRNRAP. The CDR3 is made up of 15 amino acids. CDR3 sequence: CASAPGQAGWETQYF. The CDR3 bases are TGTGCTAGTGCCCCGGGACAGGCCGGATGGGAGACCCAGTACTTC.

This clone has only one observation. CDR3 residues: CAISESSGGEADTQYF. The CDR3 DNA reads TGTGCCATCAGTGAGTCTAGCGGGGGGGAGGCAGATACGCAGTATTTT. The J gene is TRBJ2-3, the V gene TRBV10-3; the match to TRBD2 covers 11 bases. Germline assignment: CDR1 ENHRY and CDR2 SYGVKD. The CDR3 runs 16 residues. V shed 0 bases and J 4 bases; nucleotides not matched to a gene: 3.

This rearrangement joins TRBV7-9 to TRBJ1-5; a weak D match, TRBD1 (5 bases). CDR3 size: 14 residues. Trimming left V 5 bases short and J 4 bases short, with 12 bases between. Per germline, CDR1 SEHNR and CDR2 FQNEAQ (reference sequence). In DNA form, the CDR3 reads TGTGCCAGCAGCGAAGGTGGGGGGAATCAGCCCCAGCATTTT. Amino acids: CASSEGGGNQPQHF.

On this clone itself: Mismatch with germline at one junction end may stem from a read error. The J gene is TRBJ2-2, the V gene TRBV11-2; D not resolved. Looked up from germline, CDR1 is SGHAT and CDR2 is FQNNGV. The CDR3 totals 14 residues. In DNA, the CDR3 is TGTGCCAGCAGCGTAGACACCCCCCTCGGGGAGCTGTTTTTT. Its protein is CASSVDTPLGELFF.

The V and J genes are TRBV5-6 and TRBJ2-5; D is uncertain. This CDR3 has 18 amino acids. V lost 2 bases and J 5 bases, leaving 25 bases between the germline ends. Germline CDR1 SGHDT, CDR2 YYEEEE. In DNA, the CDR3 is TGTGCCAGCAGCTTAAGGTTTCGAAGGGCTACCTCGAGCGAGACCCAGTACTTC. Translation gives CASSLRFRRATSSETQYF.

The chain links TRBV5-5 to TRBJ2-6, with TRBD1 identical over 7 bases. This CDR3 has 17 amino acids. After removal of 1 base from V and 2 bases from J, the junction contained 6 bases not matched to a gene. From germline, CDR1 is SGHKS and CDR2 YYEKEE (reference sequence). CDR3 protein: CASSLTGDWAGANVLTF. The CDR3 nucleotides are TGTGCCAGCAGCTTGACAGGGGATTGGGCTGGGGCCAACGTCCTGACTTTC.

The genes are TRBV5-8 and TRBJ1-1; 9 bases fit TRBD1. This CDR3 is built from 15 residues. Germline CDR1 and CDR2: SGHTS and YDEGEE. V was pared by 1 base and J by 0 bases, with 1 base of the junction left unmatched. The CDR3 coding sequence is TGTGCCAGCAGCTTGTACAGGGGGCTGAACACTGAAGCTTTCTTT. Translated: CASSLYRGLNTEAFF.

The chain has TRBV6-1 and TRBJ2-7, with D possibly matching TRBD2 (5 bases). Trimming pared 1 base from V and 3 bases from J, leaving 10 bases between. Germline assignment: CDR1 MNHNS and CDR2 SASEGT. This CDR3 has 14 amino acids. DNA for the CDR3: TGTGCCAGCAGTGAAGGTCTAACTAGCTACGAGCAGTACTTC. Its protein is CASSEGLTSYEQYF.

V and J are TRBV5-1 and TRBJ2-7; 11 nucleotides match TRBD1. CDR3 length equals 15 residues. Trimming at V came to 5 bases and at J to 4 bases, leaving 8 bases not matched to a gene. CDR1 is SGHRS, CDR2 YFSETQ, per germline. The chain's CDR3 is CASRTGTGGGYEQYF. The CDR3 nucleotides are TGCGCCAGCAGAACTGGGACAGGGGGAGGGTACGAGCAGTACTTC.

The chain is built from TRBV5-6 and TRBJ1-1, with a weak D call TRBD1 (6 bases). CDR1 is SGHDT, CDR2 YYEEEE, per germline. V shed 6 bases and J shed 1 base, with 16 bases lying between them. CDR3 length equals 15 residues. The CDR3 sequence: CASTYADRTNTEAFF. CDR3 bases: TGTGCCAGCACATACGCCGACAGGACGAACACTGAAGCTTTCTTT. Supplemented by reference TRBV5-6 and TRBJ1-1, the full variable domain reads DAGVTQSPTHLIKTRGQQVTLRCSPKSGHDTVSWYQQALGQGPQFIFQYYEEEERQRGNFPDRFSGHQFPNYSSELNVNALLLGDSALYLCASTYADRTNTEAFFGQGTRLTVV.

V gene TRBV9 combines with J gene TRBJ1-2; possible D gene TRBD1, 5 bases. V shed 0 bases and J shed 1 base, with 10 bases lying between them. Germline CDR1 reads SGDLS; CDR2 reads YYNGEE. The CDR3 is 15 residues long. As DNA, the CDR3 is TGTGCCAGCAGCGTAGGGGGGGTACTTAACTATGGCTACACCTTC. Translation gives CASSVGGVLNYGYTF.

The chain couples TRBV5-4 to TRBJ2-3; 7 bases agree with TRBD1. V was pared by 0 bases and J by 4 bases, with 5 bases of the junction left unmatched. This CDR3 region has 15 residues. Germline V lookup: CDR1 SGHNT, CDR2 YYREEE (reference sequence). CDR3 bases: TGTGCCAGCAGCTTGGGTGAGGGGGCATCAGATACGCAGTATTTT. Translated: CASSLGEGASDTQYF.

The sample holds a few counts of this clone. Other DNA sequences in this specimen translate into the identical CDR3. CDR3: CSAPENTEAFF. As DNA, the CDR3 is TGCAGTGCTCCCGAGAACACTGAAGCTTTCTTT. The rearrangement links TRBV20-1 to TRBJ1-1; no definite D call. Germline values: CDR1 DFQATT, CDR2 SNEGSKA (reference sequence). This CDR3 has 11 residues. The ends were cut back, 5 bases at V and 1 base at J, with 5 bases in the middle.

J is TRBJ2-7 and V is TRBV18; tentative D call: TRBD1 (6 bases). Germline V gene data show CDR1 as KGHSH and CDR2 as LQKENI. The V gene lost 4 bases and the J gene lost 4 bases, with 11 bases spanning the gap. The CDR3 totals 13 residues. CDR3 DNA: TGTGCCAGCTCACTAACGCAGGGGTACGAGCAGTACTTC. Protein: CASSLTQGYEQYF.

CDR3 nucleotide sequence: TGTGCCAGCGGGACGGGACTCACCCAGAATGAGCAGTTCTTC. Its translation: CASGTGLTQNEQFF. The chain combines TRBV25-1 with TRBJ2-1, with D maybe TRBD2 (6 bases). The V end lost 8 bases, the J end lost 7 bases, and 18 bases lay between the germline ends. The length of the CDR3 is 14 residues. The germline V gene has CDR1 MGHDK and CDR2 SYGVNS.